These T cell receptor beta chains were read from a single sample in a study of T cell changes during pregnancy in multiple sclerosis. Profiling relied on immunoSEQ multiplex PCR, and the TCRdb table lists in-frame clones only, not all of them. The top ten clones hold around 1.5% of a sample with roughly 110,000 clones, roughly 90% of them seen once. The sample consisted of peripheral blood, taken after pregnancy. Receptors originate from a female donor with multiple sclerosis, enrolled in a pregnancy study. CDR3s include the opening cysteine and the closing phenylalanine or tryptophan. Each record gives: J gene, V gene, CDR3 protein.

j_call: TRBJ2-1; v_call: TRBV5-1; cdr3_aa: CASSLGGVWTYNEQFF
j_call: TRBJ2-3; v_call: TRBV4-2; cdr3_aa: CASSQNPAASTDTQYF
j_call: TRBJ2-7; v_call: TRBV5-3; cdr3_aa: CARSFLCTRYEQYF
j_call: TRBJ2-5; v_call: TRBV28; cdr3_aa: CASSRGPGTSGKETQYF
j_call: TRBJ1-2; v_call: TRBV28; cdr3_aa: CATKGEGGYGYTF
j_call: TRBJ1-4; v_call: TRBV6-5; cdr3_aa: CASSYGDSTNEKLFF
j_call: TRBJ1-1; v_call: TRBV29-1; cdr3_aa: CSATDRMNTEAFF
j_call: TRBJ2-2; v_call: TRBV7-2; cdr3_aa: CASSLGLAGGPDTGELFF
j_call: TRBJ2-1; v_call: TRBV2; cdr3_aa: CASSGDRVDEQFF
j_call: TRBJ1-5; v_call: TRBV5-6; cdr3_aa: CASSAGFTPQPQHF
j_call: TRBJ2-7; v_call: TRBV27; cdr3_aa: CASSLGQTYEQYF
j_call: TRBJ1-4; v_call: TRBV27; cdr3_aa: CASSKDRESTNEKLFF
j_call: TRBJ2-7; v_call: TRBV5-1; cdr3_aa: CASSKGQDAAEQYF
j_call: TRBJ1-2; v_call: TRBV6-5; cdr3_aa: CASSYQDGYTF
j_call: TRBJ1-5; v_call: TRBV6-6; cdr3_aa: CASSYRGERQPQHF
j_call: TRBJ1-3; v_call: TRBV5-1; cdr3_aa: CASSLDNLGGNTIYF
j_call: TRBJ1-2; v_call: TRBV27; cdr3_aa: CASREFTGGYGYTF
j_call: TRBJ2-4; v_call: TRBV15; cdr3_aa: CATSRSGLAVAKNIQYF
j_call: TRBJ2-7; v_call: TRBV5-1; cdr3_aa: CASSFRQGTGEQYF
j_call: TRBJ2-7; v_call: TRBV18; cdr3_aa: CASSPESWRRAYEQYF
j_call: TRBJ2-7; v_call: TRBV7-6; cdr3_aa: CASSPFGDSSYEQYF
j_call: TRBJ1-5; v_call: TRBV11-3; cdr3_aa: CASSPYQTQHF
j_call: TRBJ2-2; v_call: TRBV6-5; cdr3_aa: CASSRGRRDTGELFF
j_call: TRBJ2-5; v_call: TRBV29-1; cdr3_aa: CSVESGYGETQYF
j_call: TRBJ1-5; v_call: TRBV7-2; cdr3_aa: CASSLGLALDGPQHF
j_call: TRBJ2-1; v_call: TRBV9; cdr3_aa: CASSTAGTGGNNEQFF
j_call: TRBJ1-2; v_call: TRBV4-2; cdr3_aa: CASSQDPRGGYGYTF
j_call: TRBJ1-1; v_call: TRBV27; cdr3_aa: CASSLSRRVNTEAFF
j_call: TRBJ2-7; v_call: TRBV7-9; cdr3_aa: CASSPSGTGGQYF
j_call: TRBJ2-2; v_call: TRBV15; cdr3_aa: CATSRGQGGTGELFF
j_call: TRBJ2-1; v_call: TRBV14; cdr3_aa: CASSQVYGGNNEQFF
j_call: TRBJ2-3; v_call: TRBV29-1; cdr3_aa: CSVEEGGYSPRPDTQYF
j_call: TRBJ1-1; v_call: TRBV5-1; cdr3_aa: CASSLDYRVESTEAFF
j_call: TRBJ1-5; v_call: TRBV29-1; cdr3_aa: CSVVWAVNQPQHF
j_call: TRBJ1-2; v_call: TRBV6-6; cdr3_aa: CASSYSMDSPIGYTF
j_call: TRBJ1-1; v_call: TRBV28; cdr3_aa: CASSLPGSKAFF
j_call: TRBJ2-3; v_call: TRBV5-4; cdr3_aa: CASSLEGVDTQYF
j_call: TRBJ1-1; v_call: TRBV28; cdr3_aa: CASSPPGSTEAFF
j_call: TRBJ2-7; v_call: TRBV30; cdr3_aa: CAWTPERSGRVHEQYF
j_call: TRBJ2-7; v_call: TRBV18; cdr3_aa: CASSPTDRTLMGYEQYF
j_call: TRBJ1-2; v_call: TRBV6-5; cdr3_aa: CASSQDRAPYGYTF
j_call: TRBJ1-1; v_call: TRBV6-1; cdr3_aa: CASSVLNTEAFF
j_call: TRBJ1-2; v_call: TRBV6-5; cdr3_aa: CASSYPGQGTYGYTF
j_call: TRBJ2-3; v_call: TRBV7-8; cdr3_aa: CASSPERGDPDTQYF
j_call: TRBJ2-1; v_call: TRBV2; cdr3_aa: CASSGLAGGNNEQFF
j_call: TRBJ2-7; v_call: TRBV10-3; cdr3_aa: CAISDRDRTYQSYEQYF
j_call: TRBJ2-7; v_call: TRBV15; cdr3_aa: CATQGATYEQYF
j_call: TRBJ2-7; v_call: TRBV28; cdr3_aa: CASRTGDRLYEQYF
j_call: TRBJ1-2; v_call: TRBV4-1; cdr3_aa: CASSLFGRGRREGYTF
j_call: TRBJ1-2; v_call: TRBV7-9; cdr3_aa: CASSLYQAANYGYTF
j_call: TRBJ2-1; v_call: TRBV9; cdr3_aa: CASSVGAGNNEQFF
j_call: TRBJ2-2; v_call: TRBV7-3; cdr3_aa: CASSPEGGGGELFF
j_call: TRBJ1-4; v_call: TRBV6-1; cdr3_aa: CASSELGTGTEKLFF
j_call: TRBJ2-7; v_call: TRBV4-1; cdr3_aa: CASSQSTLAGGSYEQYF
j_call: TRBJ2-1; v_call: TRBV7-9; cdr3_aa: CASTSVAGKFF